This T cell receptor (beta chain) is from a study of blood T cell repertoires in COVID-19. Study as a whole: From T cells, B-cell-depleted T cells, or PBMCs came the material, which was cDNA or gDNA.

Per the study methods: Reference gene primer amplification gave estimated nucleated cell counts. This table comes from immunoSEQ multiplex PCR, and its TCRdb copy is limited to in-frame clones, with some not included. V, J and clone size were drawn from that table, and D and trimming were deduced from the DNA. The sample has 200,000 to 300,000 clones; around 89% are singletons. Cohorts were based on clinical histories the participants reported. The sample holds one count of this clone. V gave up 4 bases and J gave up 8 bases, with 20 bases separating them. Germline CDR1 and CDR2: SGHAT and FQNNGV. The CDR3 contains 15 residues.

Source material: PBMCs or T cells enriched from blood (not recorded which). This TCR came from a middle-aged woman with acute COVID-19. The chain uses TRBV11-2 and TRBJ1-2; D is ambiguous. CDR3 loop: CASSSGGGALSGYTF. CDR3 coding DNA: TGTGCCAGCAGCTCAGGAGGAGGAGCCCTTAGCGGCTACACCTTC.